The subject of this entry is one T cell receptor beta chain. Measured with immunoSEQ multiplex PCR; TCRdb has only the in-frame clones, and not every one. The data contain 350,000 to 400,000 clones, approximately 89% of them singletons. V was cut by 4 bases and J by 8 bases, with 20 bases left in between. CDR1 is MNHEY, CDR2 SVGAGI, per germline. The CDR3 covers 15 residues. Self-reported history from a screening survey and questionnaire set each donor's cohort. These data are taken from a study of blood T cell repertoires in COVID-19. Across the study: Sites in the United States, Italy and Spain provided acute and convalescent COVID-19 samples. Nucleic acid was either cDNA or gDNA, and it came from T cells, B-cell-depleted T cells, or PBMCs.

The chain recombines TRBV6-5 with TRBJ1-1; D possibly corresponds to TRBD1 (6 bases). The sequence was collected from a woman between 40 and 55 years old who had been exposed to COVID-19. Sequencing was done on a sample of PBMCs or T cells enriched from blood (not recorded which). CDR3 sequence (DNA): TGTGCCAGCAGTTCCCCCTCTCGGACAGCGACCGAAGCTTTCTTT. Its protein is CASSSPSRTATEAFF.